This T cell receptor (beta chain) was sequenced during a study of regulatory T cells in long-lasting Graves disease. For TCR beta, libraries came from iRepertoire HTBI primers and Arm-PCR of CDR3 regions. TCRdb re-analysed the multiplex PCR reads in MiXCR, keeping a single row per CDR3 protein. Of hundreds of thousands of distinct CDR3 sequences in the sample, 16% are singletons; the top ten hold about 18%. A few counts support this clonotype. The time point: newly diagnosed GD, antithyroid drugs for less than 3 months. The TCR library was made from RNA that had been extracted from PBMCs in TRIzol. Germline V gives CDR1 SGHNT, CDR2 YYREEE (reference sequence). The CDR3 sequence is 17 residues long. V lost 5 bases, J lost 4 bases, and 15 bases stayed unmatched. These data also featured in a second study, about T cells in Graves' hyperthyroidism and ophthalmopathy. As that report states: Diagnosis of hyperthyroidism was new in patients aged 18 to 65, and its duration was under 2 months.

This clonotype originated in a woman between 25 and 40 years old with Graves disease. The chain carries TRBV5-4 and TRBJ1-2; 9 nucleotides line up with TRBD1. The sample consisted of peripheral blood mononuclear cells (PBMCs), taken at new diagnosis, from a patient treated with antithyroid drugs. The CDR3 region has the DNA TGTGCCAGCAGTAAAAAAACAGGGGGCTCGCGGGGCTATGGCTACACCTTC. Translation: CASSKKTGGSRGYGYTF.